This record covers a single T cell receptor (beta chain). Its specificity is unknown. The authors ran a second PCR of about 6 to 11 cycles using a sample-barcoded 5' primer and a J-beta primer mix. TCRdb reprocessed the 5' RACE reads with MiXCR, giving one entry per CDR3 protein. The data show 1.5 million to 2 million distinct CDR3 sequences, around half seen once. This sample was taken from a study of blood T cells in healthy people across ages. Points from the study as a whole: Donors of long life had a larger count of naive CD4+ cells and greater diversity than aged donors.

The V and J ends lost 0 bases and 7 bases respectively, with 12 bases between them. This CDR3 has 14 residues. Source material: blood. This TCR was sampled from a woman in her 40s in good health. This chain links TRBV12-3 or TRBV12-4 with TRBJ2-5; D perhaps matches TRBD2 (6 bases). The CDR3 DNA sequence: TGTGCCAGCAGTTTAGCTGGAGGGCCCCCGACCCAGTACTTC. It specifies CASSLAGGPPTQYF.